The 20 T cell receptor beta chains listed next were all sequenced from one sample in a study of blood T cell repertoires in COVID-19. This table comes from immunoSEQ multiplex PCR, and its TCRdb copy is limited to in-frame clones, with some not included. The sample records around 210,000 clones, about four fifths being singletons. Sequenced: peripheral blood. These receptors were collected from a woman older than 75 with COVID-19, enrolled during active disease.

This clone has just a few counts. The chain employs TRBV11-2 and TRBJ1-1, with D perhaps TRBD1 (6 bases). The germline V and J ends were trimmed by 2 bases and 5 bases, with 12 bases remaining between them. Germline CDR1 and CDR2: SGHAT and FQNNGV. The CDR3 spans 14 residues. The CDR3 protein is CASSLQRGYTEAFF. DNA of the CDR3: TGTGCCAGCAGCTTACAAAGGGGGTATACTGAAGCTTTCTTT.

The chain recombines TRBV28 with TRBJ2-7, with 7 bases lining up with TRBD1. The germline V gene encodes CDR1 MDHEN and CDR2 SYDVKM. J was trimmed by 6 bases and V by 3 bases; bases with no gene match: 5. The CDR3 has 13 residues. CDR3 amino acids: CASSLTGRREQYF. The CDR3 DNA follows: TGTGCCAGCAGTTTGACAGGGAGACGCGAGCAGTACTTC.

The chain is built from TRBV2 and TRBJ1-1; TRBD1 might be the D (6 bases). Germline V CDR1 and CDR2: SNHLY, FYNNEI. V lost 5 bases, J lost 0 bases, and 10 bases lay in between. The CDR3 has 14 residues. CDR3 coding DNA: TGTGCCAGCAGTCGGGACACTCTGAACACTGAAGCTTTCTTT. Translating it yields CASSRDTLNTEAFF.

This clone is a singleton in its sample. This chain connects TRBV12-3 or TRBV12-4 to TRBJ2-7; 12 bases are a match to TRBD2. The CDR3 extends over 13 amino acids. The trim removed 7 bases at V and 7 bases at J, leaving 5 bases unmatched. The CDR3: CASTLAGGLEQYF. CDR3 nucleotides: TGTGCCAGCACCCTAGCGGGGGGGCTTGAGCAGTACTTC.

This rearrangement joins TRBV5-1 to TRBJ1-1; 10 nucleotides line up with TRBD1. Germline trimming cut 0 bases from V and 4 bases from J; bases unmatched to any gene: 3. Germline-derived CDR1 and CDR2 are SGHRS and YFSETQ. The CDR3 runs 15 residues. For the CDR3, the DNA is TGCGCCAGCAGCTTGGGACAGGGGGCGATCACTGAAGCTTTCTTT. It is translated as CASSLGQGAITEAFF.

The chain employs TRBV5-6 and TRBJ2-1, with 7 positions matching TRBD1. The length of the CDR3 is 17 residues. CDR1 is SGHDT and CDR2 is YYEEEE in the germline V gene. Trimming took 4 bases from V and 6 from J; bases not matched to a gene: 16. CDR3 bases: TGTGCCAGCAGCCCCAGGGGTCGACAGGGAAGGGGCAATGAGCAGTTCTTC. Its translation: CASSPRGRQGRGNEQFF.

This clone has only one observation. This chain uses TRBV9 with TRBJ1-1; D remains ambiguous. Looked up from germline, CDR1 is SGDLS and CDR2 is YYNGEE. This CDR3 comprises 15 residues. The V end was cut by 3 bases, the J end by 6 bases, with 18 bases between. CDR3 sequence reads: CASSAQPTGSAEAFF. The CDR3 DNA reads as TGTGCCAGCAGCGCCCAACCGACCGGCAGCGCTGAAGCTTTCTTT.

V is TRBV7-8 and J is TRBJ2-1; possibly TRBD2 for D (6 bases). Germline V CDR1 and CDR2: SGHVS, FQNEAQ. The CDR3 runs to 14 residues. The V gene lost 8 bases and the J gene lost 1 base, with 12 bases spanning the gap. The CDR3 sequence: CASGGITSYNEQFF. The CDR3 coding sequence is TGTGCCAGCGGCGGGATAACGTCCTACAATGAGCAGTTCTTC.

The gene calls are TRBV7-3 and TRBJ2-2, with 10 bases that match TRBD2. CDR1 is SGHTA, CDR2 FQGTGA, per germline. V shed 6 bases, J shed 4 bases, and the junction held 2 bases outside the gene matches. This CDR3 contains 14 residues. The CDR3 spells CASRTSGSTGELFF. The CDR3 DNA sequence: TGTGCCAGCAGGACTAGCGGGTCCACCGGGGAGCTGTTTTTT.

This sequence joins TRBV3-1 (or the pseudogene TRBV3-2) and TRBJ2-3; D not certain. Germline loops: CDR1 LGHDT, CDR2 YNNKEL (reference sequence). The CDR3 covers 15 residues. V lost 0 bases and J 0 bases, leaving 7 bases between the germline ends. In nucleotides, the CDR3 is TGTGCCAGCAGCCAAGAGCCCACTAGCACAGATACGCAGTATTTT. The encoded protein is CASSQEPTSTDTQYF.

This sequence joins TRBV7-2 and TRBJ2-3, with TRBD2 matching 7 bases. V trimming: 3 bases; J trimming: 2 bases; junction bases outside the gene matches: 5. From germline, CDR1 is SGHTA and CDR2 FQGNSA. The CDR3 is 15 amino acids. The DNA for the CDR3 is TGTGCCAGCAGCTTTTTGGGACTATACACAGATACGCAGTATTTT. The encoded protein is CASSFLGLYTDTQYF.

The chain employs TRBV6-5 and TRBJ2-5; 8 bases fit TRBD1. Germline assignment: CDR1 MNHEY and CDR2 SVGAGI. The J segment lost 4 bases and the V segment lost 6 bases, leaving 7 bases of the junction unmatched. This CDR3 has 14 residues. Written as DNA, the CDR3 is TGTGCCAGCAGCACAGGGGGTGGTGCAGAGACCCAGTACTTC. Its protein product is CASSTGGGAETQYF.

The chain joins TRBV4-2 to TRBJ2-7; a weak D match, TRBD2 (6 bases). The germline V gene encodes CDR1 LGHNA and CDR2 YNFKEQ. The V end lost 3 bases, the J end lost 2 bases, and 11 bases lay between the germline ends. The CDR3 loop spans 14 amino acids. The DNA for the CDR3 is TGTGCCAGCAGCCAGCGGGACGGTCCCTACGAGCAGTACTTC. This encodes CASSQRDGPYEQYF.

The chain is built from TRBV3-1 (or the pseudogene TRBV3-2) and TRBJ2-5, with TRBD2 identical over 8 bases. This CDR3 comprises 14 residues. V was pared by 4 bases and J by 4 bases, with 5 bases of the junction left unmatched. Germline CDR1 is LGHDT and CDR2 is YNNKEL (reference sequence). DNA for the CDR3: TGTGCCAGCAGCCCGACTAGCGCGGGAGAGACCCAGTACTTC. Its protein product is CASSPTSAGETQYF.

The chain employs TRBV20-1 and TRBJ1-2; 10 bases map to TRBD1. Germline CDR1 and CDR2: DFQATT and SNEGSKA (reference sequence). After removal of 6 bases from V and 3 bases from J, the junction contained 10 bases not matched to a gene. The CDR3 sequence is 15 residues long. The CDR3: CSASPGTGDYYGYTF. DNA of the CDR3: TGCAGTGCCAGTCCCGGGACAGGGGATTACTATGGCTACACCTTC.

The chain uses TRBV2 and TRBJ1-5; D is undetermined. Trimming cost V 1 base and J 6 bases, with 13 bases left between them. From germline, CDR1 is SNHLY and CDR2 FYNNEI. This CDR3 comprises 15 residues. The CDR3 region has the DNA TGTGCCAGCAGTGAAGATTTCGCGGGAAGTCAGCCCCAGCATTTT. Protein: CASSEDFAGSQPQHF.

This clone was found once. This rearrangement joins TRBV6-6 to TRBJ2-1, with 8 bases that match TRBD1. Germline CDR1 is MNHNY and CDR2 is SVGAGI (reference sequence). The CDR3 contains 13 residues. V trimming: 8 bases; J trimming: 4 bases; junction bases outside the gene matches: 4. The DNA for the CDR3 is TGTGCCAGCTCGAGACAGGGGTACAATGAGCAGTTCTTC. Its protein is CASSRQGYNEQFF.

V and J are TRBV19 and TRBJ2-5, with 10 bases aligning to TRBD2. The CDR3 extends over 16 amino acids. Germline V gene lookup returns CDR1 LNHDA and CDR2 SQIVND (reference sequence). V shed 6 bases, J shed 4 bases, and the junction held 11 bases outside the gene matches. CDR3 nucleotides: TGTGCCAGTAGCCCCACCCCCAGCGGGAGGGGAGAGACCCAGTACTTC. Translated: CASSPTPSGRGETQYF.

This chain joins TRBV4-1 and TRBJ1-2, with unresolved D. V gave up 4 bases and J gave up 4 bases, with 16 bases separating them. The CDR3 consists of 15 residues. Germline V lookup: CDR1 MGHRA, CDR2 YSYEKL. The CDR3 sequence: CASSRGGQKGYGYTF. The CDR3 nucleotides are TGCGCCAGCAGCCGTGGAGGGCAAAAGGGCTATGGCTACACCTTC.

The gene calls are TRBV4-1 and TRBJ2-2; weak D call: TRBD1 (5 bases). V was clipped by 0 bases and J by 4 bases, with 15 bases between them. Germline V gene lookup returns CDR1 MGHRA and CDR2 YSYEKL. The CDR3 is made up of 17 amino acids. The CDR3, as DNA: TGCGCCAGCAGCCAAGATAACAGGATAATGATCACCGGGGAGCTGTTTTTT. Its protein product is CASSQDNRIMITGELFF.